The 32 T cell receptor beta chains reported below all come from one sample, sequenced in a study of T cell responses to AZD1222 COVID-19 vaccine (dated by TCRdb to the early 2020s). The sample's time point label, decoded: baseline before first vaccination. In light of the paper, this sample's treatment or condition label describes: meningococcal conjugate vaccine given as trial control. Library method: the immunoSEQ multiplex PCR assay. The clones in this table, taken by TCRdb from immuneACCESS, are in-frame only. Not every clone is retained; where verified, under half of the shortfall comes from an unresolved V gene, and the cause of the rest is unknown. For this sample the table gives some 150,000 clones, of which roughly nine tenths were detected only once. The top ten constitute 5% to 6% of the sample. The sample in question was peripheral blood, obtained on day 0 of MenACWY control vaccination. Receptor source: an adult in good health.

The J gene is TRBJ1-3, the V gene TRBV7-9; 10 bases agree with TRBD1. Germline CDR1 SEHNR, CDR2 FQNEAQ (reference sequence). CDR3 size: 18 residues. After removal of 5 bases from V and 0 bases from J, the junction contained 10 bases not matched to a gene. The CDR3 loop reads CASSPGTGDGSSGNTIYF. The DNA of the CDR3 is TGTGCCAGCAGCCCAGGGACAGGGGATGGGAGCTCTGGAAACACCATATATTTT. The whole variable domain, filled in from reference TRBV7-9 and TRBJ1-3, reads DTGVSQNPRHKITKRGQNVTFRCDPISEHNRLYWYRQTLGQGPEFLTYFQNEAQLEKSRLLSDRFSAERPKGSFSTLEIQRTEQGDSAMYLCASSPGTGDGSSGNTIYFGEGSWLTVV.

This clone was detected only once. The V call is TRBV5-6, the J call TRBJ2-2, with 7 nucleotides matching TRBD1. The V gene end was trimmed by 0 bases and the J gene end by 0 bases; junction bases not matched to a gene: 2. The CDR3 runs to 16 residues. CDR1 and CDR2 from the germline V gene are SGHDT and YYEEEE. For the CDR3, the DNA is TGTGCCAGCAGCTTGGGACAGGGCTCGAACACCGGGGAGCTGTTTTTT. This gives the protein CASSLGQGSNTGELFF.

The chain joins TRBV5-4 to TRBJ2-2; TRBD2 agrees at 7 bases. From germline, CDR1 is SGHNT and CDR2 YYREEE (reference sequence). V gave up 3 bases and J gave up 1 base; unmatched junction bases: 9. This CDR3 is built from 17 residues. The CDR3 region is CASSSILSGENTGELFF. The CDR3 nucleotides are TGTGCCAGCAGCTCCATACTAAGCGGGGAGAACACCGGGGAGCTGTTTTTT.

This clone was detected only once. The V gene is TRBV6-1, the J gene TRBJ1-1, with no clear D. Germline CDR1 reads MNHNS; CDR2 reads SASEGT. This CDR3 has 13 residues. Trimming cost V 6 bases and J 6 bases, with 14 bases left between them. The CDR3 DNA follows: TGTGCCAGCAGGCCCGCCAACGAAGCTGAAGCTTTCTTT. It yields the protein CASRPANEAEAFF.

The genes are TRBV29-1 and TRBJ1-2; TRBD1 matches at 12 bases. Germline CDR1 SQVTM, CDR2 ANQGSEA. The CDR3 length is 15 residues. V shed 5 bases, J shed 0 bases, and the junction held 4 bases outside the gene matches. DNA for the CDR3: TGCAGCGTTCAAGGGACAGGGGGCCCTAACTATGGCTACACCTTC. Its translation is CSVQGTGGPNYGYTF.

This clone was recorded at least ten times. The genes are TRBV7-9 and TRBJ1-5; tentative D call: TRBD1 (6 bases). Germline CDR1 is SEHNR and CDR2 is FQNEAQ (reference sequence). This CDR3 region has 15 residues. V lost 4 bases and J 0 bases, leaving 10 bases between the germline ends. CDR3 in amino acids: CASSWKGVSNQPQHF. The DNA for the CDR3 is TGTGCCAGCAGCTGGAAGGGGGTTAGCAATCAGCCCCAGCATTTT.

V usage is TRBV30 and J usage is TRBJ1-2; TRBD1 matches at 8 bases. Germline V lookup: CDR1 GTSNPN, CDR2 SVGIG (reference sequence). The CDR3 extends over 15 amino acids. With V trimmed by 2 bases and J by 12 bases, 17 bases remained unmatched. The CDR3 sequence is CAWSSGVETGGRHTF. The CDR3 DNA follows: TGTGCCTGGAGTTCAGGTGTGGAAACAGGGGGGCGGCACACCTTC.

The chain recombines TRBV4-3 with TRBJ1-6; D is undetermined. Germline-derived CDR1 and CDR2 are LGHNA and YSLEER. V lost 0 bases and J 6 bases, leaving 15 bases between the germline ends. The CDR3 sequence is 17 residues long. The CDR3 bases are TGCGCCAGCAGCCAAGAAGGGAGGTACATAGCTAATTCACCCCTCCACTTT. Its translation is CASSQEGRYIANSPLHF.

The rearrangement links TRBV18 to TRBJ1-1, with D uncertain. V gave up 3 bases and J gave up 4 bases, with 3 bases separating them. The CDR3 consists of 11 residues. In germline, CDR1 is KGHSH, CDR2 LQKENI. CDR3 in amino acids: CASSPSTEAFF. For the CDR3, the DNA is TGTGCCAGCTCACCTTCCACTGAAGCTTTCTTT.

The chain combines TRBV9 with TRBJ2-3; D gene unclear. CDR3 length: 14 residues. CDR1 is SGDLS, CDR2 YYNGEE, per germline. Trimming took 6 bases from V and 0 from J, leaving 11 bases between them. CDR3 bases: TGTGCCAGCAATCTTAGACTTAGCACAGATACGCAGTATTTT. This sequence encodes CASNLRLSTDTQYF.

The chain combines TRBV27 with TRBJ2-7; 7 bases agree with TRBD1. Per the germline V gene, CDR1 is MNHEY and CDR2 is SMNVEV (reference sequence). This CDR3 is 14 amino acids long. V lost 6 bases and J lost 4; bases outside the gene matches: 9. The chain's CDR3 is CASSRMNRGYEQYF. For the CDR3, the DNA is TGTGCCAGCAGCCGGATGAACAGGGGATACGAGCAGTACTTC.

The genes are TRBV25-1 and TRBJ1-1, with a tentative D call TRBD1 (5 bases). This CDR3 contains 15 residues. The V end was cut by 5 bases, the J end by 1 base, with 14 bases between. In germline, CDR1 is MGHDK, CDR2 SYGVNS. The CDR3 is CASSRDVLWNTEAFF. CDR3 coding DNA: TGTGCCAGCAGTAGGGACGTTTTGTGGAACACTGAAGCTTTCTTT.

This sequence joins TRBV5-1 and TRBJ1-2; 8 bases align to TRBD1. The CDR3 sequence is 14 residues long. CDR1 SGHRS and CDR2 YFSETQ come from the germline V gene. V was clipped by 5 bases and J by 7 bases; unmatched bases: 10. CDR3 residues: CASRQGAEGSGYTF. The CDR3 DNA reads TGCGCCAGCAGGCAGGGGGCGGAGGGTTCTGGCTACACCTTC.

The rearrangement uses TRBV28 and TRBJ2-5, with D possibly being TRBD2 (5 bases). The CDR3 extends over 13 amino acids. CDR1 MDHEN and CDR2 SYDVKM come from the germline V gene. V was shortened by 8 bases and J by 5 bases, with 15 bases between the two germline ends. The CDR3 coding sequence is TGTGCCAGCTCCACTAGGCGAGTGGAGACCCAGTACTTC. Translating gives CASSTRRVETQYF. Combining the CDR3 with reference TRBV28 and TRBJ2-5 gives the whole variable domain DVKVTQSSRYLVKRTGEKVFLECVQDMDHENMFWYRQDPGLGLRLIYFSYDVKMKEKGDIPEGYSVSREKKERFSLILESASTNQTSMYLCASSTRRVETQYFGPGTRLLVL.

The chain is built from TRBV11-2 and TRBJ2-2; a possible D gene is TRBD2 (6 bases). V gave up 1 base and J gave up 0 bases, with 9 bases separating them. The CDR3 has 16 amino acids. Germline-derived CDR1 and CDR2 are SGHAT and FQNNGV. CDR3 sequence: CASSLVSGSNTGELFF. Here the CDR3 DNA reads TGTGCCAGCAGCTTAGTCAGCGGGTCGAACACCGGGGAGCTGTTTTTT.

The chain joins TRBV27 to TRBJ2-7, with TRBD1 as a possible D gene (5 bases). CDR1 and CDR2 from the germline V gene are MNHEY and SMNVEV (reference sequence). Deletions cut 5 bases from V and 10 bases from J, with 12 bases between. This CDR3 has 11 residues. The CDR3 sequence is CASSPGSGQYF. In DNA, the CDR3 is TGTGCCAGCAGTCCAGGGTCCGGACAGTACTTC.

By proportion, this clone is medium-sized (0.01 to 0.1%). V and J are TRBV18 and TRBJ1-1; no reliable D call. CDR1 is KGHSH, CDR2 LQKENI, per germline. The CDR3 totals 15 residues. Between the trimmed V and J ends, which lost 2 bases and 3 bases, there was a span of 13 bases. The CDR3 DNA reads TGTGCCAGCTCACCAGTCGGGTACGGGTACACTGAAGCTTTCTTT. Amino acid sequence: CASSPVGYGYTEAFF.

The V gene is TRBV7-2, the J gene TRBJ2-1; 7 bases map to TRBD2. The CDR3 spans 15 residues. CDR1 is SGHTA, CDR2 FQGNSA, per germline. J lost 5 bases, V lost 5 bases, and 9 bases had no gene match. CDR3 sequence reads: CASSLAASGHNEQFF. The CDR3 nucleotides are TGTGCCAGCAGCCTTGCCGCTAGCGGACACAATGAGCAGTTCTTC.

This clone showed up just a few times. The chain recombines TRBV6-5 with TRBJ1-5, with 8 bases fitting TRBD1. In germline, CDR1 is MNHEY, CDR2 SVGAGI. V shed 10 bases and J 7 bases; nucleotides not matched to a gene: 3. The CDR3 is 11 residues long. CDR3 bases: TGTGCCATCGGGACAGGACAGCCCCAGCATTTT. It codes for CAIGTGQPQHF.

This sequence joins TRBV5-1 and TRBJ2-1; D is perhaps TRBD1 or TRBD2 (6 bases each). Germline values: CDR1 SGHRS, CDR2 YFSETQ. The V end was cut by 4 bases, the J end by 8 bases, with 10 bases between. This CDR3 has 12 residues. This CDR3 reads CASSRGRDEQFF. The CDR3 nucleotides are TGCGCCAGCAGCCGGGGGCGTGATGAGCAGTTCTTC.

The chain links TRBV7-9 to TRBJ1-2, with D hard to call. The V gene's germline CDR1 is SEHNR and CDR2 FQNEAQ (reference sequence). This CDR3 is 12 amino acids long. V was cut by 4 bases and J by 3 bases, with 6 bases left in between. Here the CDR3 reads CASSSRDYGYTF. CDR3 nucleotides: TGTGCCAGCAGCTCCCGGGACTATGGCTACACCTTC.

This clone was seen only once. The rearrangement uses TRBV5-4 and TRBJ1-4; D unresolved. Trimming took 2 bases from V and 1 from J, leaving 18 bases between them. The CDR3 extends over 18 amino acids. Germline lookup yields CDR1 SGHNT and CDR2 YYREEE (reference sequence). The CDR3 region is CASSFRVGYLLTNEKLFF. The CDR3 DNA is TGTGCCAGCAGCTTCCGCGTGGGGTACCTACTAACTAATGAAAAACTGTTTTTT. The full variable domain, its missing parts supplied by reference TRBV5-4 and TRBJ1-4, is ETGVTQSPTHLIKTRGQQVTLRCSSQSGHNTVSWYQQALGQGPQFIFQYYREEENGRGNFPPRFSGLQFPNYSSELNVNALELDDSALYLCASSFRVGYLLTNEKLFFGSGTQLSVL.

The gene calls are TRBV3-1 (or the pseudogene TRBV3-2) and TRBJ2-3; 7 nucleotides agree with TRBD1. V shed 0 bases, J shed 1 base, and the junction held 4 bases outside the gene matches. This CDR3 contains 16 residues. Germline CDR1 reads LGHDT; CDR2 reads YNNKEL (reference sequence). CDR3 in amino acids: CASSQDLGGRTDTQYF. The CDR3 nucleotides are TGTGCCAGCAGCCAAGATCTAGGGGGCCGCACAGATACGCAGTATTTT.

This chain uses TRBV9 with TRBJ2-3; D ambiguous. V lost 4 bases and J lost 2, with 17 bases in between. CDR1 SGDLS and CDR2 YYNGEE come from the germline V gene. CDR3 length: 16 amino acids. CDR3 DNA sequence: TGTGCCAGCAGCCCCCTAGGTACAGCTGTCACAGATACGCAGTATTTT. It encodes CASSPLGTAVTDTQYF.

The chain has TRBV28 and TRBJ1-5, with no clear D. The CDR3 length is 15 residues. CDR1 and CDR2 from the germline V gene are MDHEN and SYDVKM. V dropped 5 bases and J dropped 4 bases, with 15 bases sitting between them. In nucleotides, the CDR3 is TGTGCCAGCAGTCCCCTTAGAGGGTGGAATCAGCCCCAGCATTTT. This sequence encodes CASSPLRGWNQPQHF.

This clone turned up a few times. J is TRBJ1-1 and V is TRBV4-1; D perhaps matches TRBD1 (5 bases). V gave up 1 base and J gave up 2 bases, with 20 bases separating them. The CDR3 sequence is 18 residues long. CDR1 is MGHRA, CDR2 YSYEKL, per germline. For the CDR3, the DNA is TGCGCCAGCAGCCAAGTGGGGGTGGGAAGACCCCTCAACACTGAAGCTTTCTTT. This translates into CASSQVGVGRPLNTEAFF.

Regarding this clone: At one boundary the junction diverges from the germline segment, which might be a read error. At the DNA level, this CDR3 is encoded by other sequences in the same sample as well. The genes are TRBV3-1 (or the pseudogene TRBV3-2) and TRBJ1-2, with TRBD1 matching 10 bases. Germline V CDR1 and CDR2: LGHDT, YNNKEL (reference sequence). The CDR3 spans 17 residues. CDR3 sequence (DNA): TGTGCCAGCAGCCGGACCGGGACAGGGGTCTTTAACTATGGCTATACCTTC. Encoded protein: CASSRTGTGVFNYGYTF.

The V call is TRBV9, the J call TRBJ1-3, with 9 bases fitting TRBD1. V shed 4 bases, J shed 0 bases, and the junction held 8 bases outside the gene matches. CDR3 length equals 17 residues. Germline loops: CDR1 SGDLS, CDR2 YYNGEE. For the CDR3, the DNA is TGTGCCAGCAGCCCCTGGACAGGGGCCGTCTCTGGAAACACCATATATTTT. This codes for CASSPWTGAVSGNTIYF. The entire variable domain, with the rest obtained from reference TRBV9 and TRBJ1-3, is as follows: DSGVTQTPKHLITATGQRVTLRCSPRSGDLSVYWYQQSLDQGLQFLIQYYNGEERAKGNILERFSAQQFPDLHSELNLSSLELGDSALYFCASSPWTGAVSGNTIYFGEGSWLTVV.

The CDR3 reads CASSGTGEGTQYF. DNA for the CDR3: TGTGCCAGCAGCGGGACAGGGGAAGGGACCCAGTACTTC. V and J are TRBV2 and TRBJ2-5, with 10 bases aligning to TRBD1. The CDR3 is 13 residues long. The junction had 5 bases not matched to a gene; V was cut back by 6 bases and J by 7 bases. In germline, CDR1 is SNHLY, CDR2 FYNNEI.

This chain uses TRBV19 with TRBJ1-3, with D uncertain. The germline V gene encodes CDR1 LNHDA and CDR2 SQIVND (reference sequence). The V end lost 2 bases, the J end lost 0 bases, and 8 bases lay between the germline ends. This CDR3 has 15 residues. The CDR3 nucleotides are TGTGCCAGTAGTATATACCAGATCTCTGGAAACACCATATATTTT. Protein sequence: CASSIYQISGNTIYF.

The V and J genes are TRBV5-8 and TRBJ1-5; 7 positions match TRBD1. The CDR3 is made up of 15 amino acids. J gave up 0 bases and V 2 bases, and 2 bases lay outside the gene matches. The V gene's germline CDR1 is SGHTS and CDR2 YDEGEE. CDR3 nucleotide sequence: TGTGCCAGCAGCTTAGGGACAGCTAGCAATCAGCCCCAGCATTTT. This encodes CASSLGTASNQPQHF.

This CDR3 is CASGEIRGRRDEQFF. The CDR3 bases are TGTGCCAGCGGGGAAATCAGGGGGCGCAGGGATGAGCAGTTCTTC. The chain carries TRBV25-1 and TRBJ2-1, with 8 bases aligning to TRBD1. There are 15 residues in the CDR3. Germline V gives CDR1 MGHDK, CDR2 SYGVNS. Germline trimming cut 8 bases from V and 8 bases from J; bases unmatched to any gene: 14.